The table lists the clone carrying this T cell receptor beta chain with a count of one. The germline gives CDR1 DFQATT, CDR2 SNEGSKA (reference sequence). After removal of 1 base from V and 3 bases from J, the junction contained 17 bases not matched to a gene. The CDR3 spans 19 residues. By two-round multiplex PCR, the TCR beta CDR3 was amplified from genomic DNA. First-round PCR employed TRBV- and TRBJ-specific primers for each gene. TCRdb reprocessed the multiplex PCR reads with MiXCR, giving one entry per CDR3 protein. Of approximately 10,000 distinct CDR3 sequences in the sample, approximately 40% are singletons; the top ten hold roughly 50%. The data were obtained in a study of prognosis after radiotherapy for stage I lung cancer. Study-wide background: Delivery of radiotherapy was by SBRT in 3 to 5 fractions at a biologically effective dose of at least 100 Gy. Therapy given concurrently with stereotactic body radiotherapy reached no patient.

The chain carries TRBV20-1 and TRBJ2-2; 7 bases fit TRBD1. Sample: PBMCs, taken before or after stereotactic body radiation therapy (not recorded which). The source of this sequence is a donor over 45 with non-small cell lung cancer. The CDR3 sequence: CSARGTLLRQGEDTGELFF. The CDR3, as DNA: TGCAGTGCTAGAGGTACGCTCTTGAGACAGGGAGAAGACACCGGGGAGCTGTTTTTT.